This record looks at one TCR beta chain sequence and its context. The data belong to a study of blood T cell repertoires in COVID-19. Study summary: Samples representing acute and convalescent COVID-19 were sourced from the United States, Italy and Spain. The cDNA or gDNA used as material had been derived from T cells, B-cell-depleted T cells, or PBMCs.

Germline values: CDR1 SGHDT, CDR2 YYEEEE. The CDR3 has 17 residues. The trim removed 0 bases at V and 9 bases at J, leaving 10 bases unmatched. Per the original data handling: Researchers report that nucleated cell counts were estimated from reference gene primer amplification. Assay: immunoSEQ multiplex PCR; the TCRdb copy retains only in-frame clones and omits some. The V and J calls and clone size were taken over from that table, and D and trimming were inferred from the DNA. The repertoire holds about 290,000 clones, around 85% seen once, with 4.1% in the top ten. The receptor comes from a woman aged 45-59 years with active or convalescent COVID-19. The chain couples TRBV5-6 to TRBJ2-4, with TRBD2 identical over 12 bases. The sample consisted of peripheral blood. CDR3 loop: CASSLALASGRGRIQYF. CDR3 sequence (DNA): TGTGCCAGCAGCTTGGCCCTGGCTAGCGGGAGGGGGCGCATTCAGTACTTC.